These T cell receptor beta chains were read from a single sample in a study of control samples from healthy donors and cancer patients. The table came from immunoSEQ multiplex PCR; TCRdb's copy has only in-frame clones and leaves some out. Of 400,000 to 450,000 clones in the sample, around nine tenths are singletons; the top ten hold just under 6.5%. The source material was PBMCs. These receptors were taken from a man between 40 and 49 years old with head and neck cancer. The CDR3 runs from the conserved cysteine through the conserved F or W. The D gene is left open where the match is weak. Only part of the rows carry a size: once, few, many, or a class if the clone is expanded.

J gene,D gene,V gene,clone size,CDR3 protein,CDR3 DNA
TRBJ1-2,TRBD1,TRBV5-1,.,CASSLLTGHNGYTF,TGCGCCAGCAGCTTGTTGACAGGGCATAATGGCTACACCTTC
TRBJ2-5,.,TRBV6-5,.,CASSWTAQETQYF,TGTGCCAGCAGTTGGACAGCGCAAGAGACCCAGTACTTC
TRBJ2-5,TRBD1,TRBV12-3/TRBV12-4,.,CASSHRGETQYF,TGTGCCAGCAGCCACAGGGGTGAGACCCAGTACTTC
TRBJ2-7,.,TRBV30,.,CAWSVRPPTSEQYF,TGTGCCTGGAGTGTAAGGCCGCCAACGAGCGAGCAGTACTTC
TRBJ2-3,TRBD2,TRBV6-2/TRBV6-3,.,CASSYPTPSSGGRGTDTQYF,TGTGCCAGCAGTTACCCGACCCCATCTAGCGGGGGGCGGGGCACAGATACGCAGTATTTT
TRBJ2-7,.,TRBV14,.,CASSQDGTRGYEQYF,TGTGCCAGCAGCCAAGATGGGACCCGAGGCTACGAGCAGTACTTC
TRBJ2-2,.,TRBV11-2,.,CASSLVGGAGELFF,TGTGCCAGCAGCTTAGTAGGAGGTGCCGGGGAGCTGTTTTTT
TRBJ2-7,.,TRBV5-6,once,CASSSDISYEQYF,TGTGCCAGCAGCTCGGACATCTCCTACGAGCAGTACTTC
TRBJ2-5,.,TRBV7-9,.,CASSLRLEWETQYF,TGTGCCAGCAGCTTAAGACTAGAGTGGGAGACCCAGTACTTC
TRBJ2-3,TRBD2,TRBV9,.,CASSPRAGGTTDTQYF,TGTGCCAGCAGCCCCCGAGCGGGAGGTACTACAGATACGCAGTATTTT
TRBJ1-1,.,TRBV27,.,CASSLGGLGTEAFF,TGTGCCAGCAGTTTGGGGGGCTTAGGCACTGAAGCTTTCTTT
TRBJ1-4,.,TRBV28,.,CASRRTAATNEKLFF,TGTGCCAGCAGACGGACAGCTGCAACTAATGAAAAACTGTTTTTT
TRBJ2-1,TRBD1,TRBV11-2,.,CASSSTGTGGGNEQFF,TGTGCCAGCAGCTCGACTGGGACAGGGGGGGGGAATGAGCAGTTCTTC
TRBJ2-5,TRBD2,TRBV6-1,.,CASSELPPGGTGETQYF,TGTGCCAGCAGTGAGCTCCCCCCGGGGGGAACGGGTGAGACCCAGTACTTC
TRBJ2-3,TRBD2,TRBV6-6,.,CASSLASGGLTDTQYF,TGTGCCAGCAGCCTCGCTTCGGGGGGGCTCACAGATACGCAGTATTTT
TRBJ2-6,.,TRBV28,.,CASRSSGANVLTF,TGTGCCAGCAGGTCGTCTGGGGCCAACGTCCTGACTTTC
TRBJ2-1,TRBD2,TRBV27,.,CASSLFSGLSSYNEQFF,TGTGCCAGCAGTTTATTTAGCGGGCTGAGCTCCTACAATGAGCAGTTCTTC
TRBJ2-5,TRBD2,TRBV11-3,.,CASSPGTSGGMETQYF,TGTGCCAGCAGCCCTGGGACTAGCGGGGGGATGGAGACCCAGTACTTC
TRBJ1-1,.,TRBV30,.,CAWSVRRGTSEAFF,TGTGCCTGGAGTGTACGGCGGGGGACCTCTGAAGCTTTCTTT
TRBJ1-2,.,TRBV9,.,CASSVDSPGGGYTF,TGTGCCAGCAGCGTAGACTCCCCCGGGGGGGGCTACACCTTC
TRBJ1-1,.,TRBV19,.,CASIDQNTEAFF,TGTGCCAGTATAGACCAAAACACTGAAGCTTTCTTT
TRBJ2-1,.,TRBV12-5,.,CASGLSSNNEQFF,TGTGCTAGTGGTCTCAGCTCCAACAATGAGCAGTTCTTC
TRBJ2-1,TRBD2,TRBV5-1,.,CASSLPTSGSSYNEQFF,TGCGCCAGCAGCTTGCCAACTAGCGGTAGCTCCTACAATGAGCAGTTCTTC
TRBJ1-1,.,TRBV19,.,CASRITGVLDEAFF,TGTGCCAGTAGGATTACCGGGGTCTTGGATGAAGCTTTCTTT
TRBJ2-1,.,TRBV7-3,few,CASAVGGHSEQFF,TGTGCCAGCGCGGTGGGGGGGCACAGTGAGCAGTTCTTC
TRBJ2-7,.,TRBV19,.,CASSIGASEGYEQYF,TGTGCCAGTAGTATTGGGGCCAGTGAAGGCTACGAGCAGTACTTC
TRBJ2-1,TRBD2,TRBV10-3,.,CAISDIGPVAGGSYNEQFF,TGTGCCATCAGTGACATCGGTCCCGTAGCGGGGGGATCCTACAATGAGCAGTTCTTC
TRBJ1-1,.,TRBV30,.,CAWRDGRDTEAFF,TGTGCCTGGAGGGACGGGCGGGACACTGAAGCTTTCTTT
TRBJ2-2,TRBD1,TRBV10-3,.,CAISESAGQGTLFF,TGTGCCATCAGTGAGTCAGCGGGACAGGGGACGCTGTTTTTT
TRBJ2-3,.,TRBV19,.,CASSIGSGSTDTQYF,TGTGCCAGTAGTATAGGGTCAGGGAGCACAGATACGCAGTATTTT
TRBJ1-6,.,TRBV30,.,CAWKSIYNSPLHF,TGTGCCTGGAAATCCATCTATAATTCACCCCTCCACTTT
TRBJ2-7,TRBD2,TRBV4-1,.,CASSAREGGYYEQYF,TGCGCCAGCAGCGCTCGGGAGGGAGGGTACTACGAGCAGTACTTC
TRBJ1-2,TRBD1,TRBV6-5,.,CASSYLDREGGYTF,TGTGCCAGCAGTTACCTTGACAGGGAGGGTGGCTACACCTTC
TRBJ1-1,.,TRBV7-8,.,CASSFMAMNTEAFF,TGTGCCAGCAGCTTCATGGCAATGAACACTGAAGCTTTCTTT
TRBJ2-5,.,TRBV5-4,.,CASSLYPIRDQETQYF,TGTGCCAGCAGCCTCTATCCCATCCGGGACCAAGAGACCCAGTACTTC
TRBJ2-7,.,TRBV12-3/TRBV12-4,.,CASRPGQSYEQYF,TGTGCCAGCAGACCAGGACAGTCCTACGAGCAGTACTTC
TRBJ1-2,.,TRBV29-1,.,CSFSGGYGYTF,TGCAGCTTCTCAGGCGGGTATGGCTACACCTTC
TRBJ1-3,.,TRBV30,.,CAWSIATPGNTIYF,TGTGCCTGGAGTATCGCTACTCCTGGAAACACCATATATTTT
TRBJ2-5,TRBD1,TRBV30,.,CACLQGTETQYF,TGTGCCTGTCTACAGGGGACGGAGACCCAGTACTTC
TRBJ1-5,.,TRBV7-2,.,CASSFDVSQPQHF,TGTGCCAGCAGCTTTGATGTAAGTCAGCCCCAGCATTTT
TRBJ1-1,TRBD1,TRBV6-5,.,CASSPTGAEAFF,TGTGCCAGCAGTCCTACAGGGGCTGAAGCTTTCTTT
TRBJ2-4,TRBD2,TRBV6-5,.,CASSPFFSGDIQYF,TGTGCCAGCAGCCCCTTCTTCAGCGGGGACATTCAGTACTTC
TRBJ1-2,.,TRBV7-8,few,CASSLEATAYGYTF,TGTGCCAGCAGCTTAGAAGCTACAGCCTATGGCTACACCTTC
TRBJ2-5,TRBD1,TRBV19,.,CASRDRGQETQYF,TGTGCCAGTAGGGACAGGGGGCAAGAGACCCAGTACTTC
TRBJ2-6,.,TRBV7-2,.,CASTSPTGANVLTF,TGTGCCAGCACCTCCCCCACTGGGGCCAACGTCCTGACTTTC
TRBJ2-1,.,TRBV15,.,CATSREAGAYNEQFF,TGTGCCACCAGCAGAGAGGCGGGGGCTTACAATGAGCAGTTCTTC
TRBJ2-3,.,TRBV7-2,.,CASSLAVFTDTQYF,TGTGCCAGCAGCTTAGCGGTCTTCACAGATACGCAGTATTTT
TRBJ2-3,TRBD2,TRBV6-1,.,CASSGPTGTTVDTQYF,TGTGCCAGCAGTGGGCCAACCGGGACTACCGTCGATACGCAGTATTTT
TRBJ2-6,.,TRBV5-1,.,CASSQGGSGANVLTF,TGCGCCAGCAGTCAGGGGGGCTCTGGGGCCAACGTCCTGACTTTC
TRBJ2-3,.,TRBV9,.,CASSVEGVNTDTQYF,TGTGCCAGCAGCGTAGAGGGGGTGAACACAGATACGCAGTATTTT
TRBJ2-1,.,TRBV6-4,.,CASSEPRTSYNEQFF,TGTGCCAGCAGTGAACCGCGGACCTCCTACAATGAGCAGTTCTTC
TRBJ1-5,.,TRBV27,.,CASSLGGESNQPQHF,TGTGCCAGCAGTTTGGGGGGAGAGAGCAATCAGCCCCAGCATTTT
TRBJ2-3,.,TRBV4-1,.,CASSQGDYSSTDTQYF,TGCGCCAGCAGCCAAGGAGACTATTCAAGCACAGATACGCAGTATTTT
TRBJ2-7,.,TRBV3-1/TRBV3-2,once,CASSLDAGEQYF,TGTGCCAGCAGCCTGGACGCAGGCGAGCAGTACTTC
TRBJ1-1,.,TRBV10-2,.,CASSEGQVLNTEAFF,TGCGCCAGCAGTGAAGGGCAGGTGTTGAACACTGAAGCTTTCTTT
TRBJ1-3,.,TRBV6-5,.,CASRDTVSGNTIYF,TGTGCCAGCAGGGATACAGTCTCTGGAAACACCATATATTTT
TRBJ2-7,.,TRBV5-1,once,CASSEEYGYEQYF,TGCGCCAGCAGCGAGGAGTATGGCTACGAGCAGTACTTC
TRBJ1-1,TRBD1,TRBV27,.,CASRDGTGRQGSTEAFF,TGTGCCAGCAGAGACGGAACGGGCCGACAGGGATCCACTGAAGCTTTCTTT
TRBJ1-2,TRBD1,TRBV28,.,CASSFYGQGNYGYTF,TGTGCCAGCAGTTTCTACGGACAGGGGAACTATGGCTACACCTTC